Presented here are 16 T cell receptor beta chains from one specimen sequenced in a study of tissue T cells after allogeneic stem cell transplantation. Time point indicated: mouse harvest day 14 after allogeneic transplant. The graft held 10^6 splenic CD5+ T cells and 10^7 T-cell-depleted bone marrow cells. Repertoires were generated with immunoSEQ multiplex PCR, while TCRdb's copy carries only in-frame clones and drops some. The repertoire holds approximately 2,000 clones, about half seen once, with around 37% in the top ten. The sample comprised lymph node tissue. The receptors here all came from a female BALB/c mouse given C57BL/6 T cells with graft-versus-host disease after an allogeneic hematopoietic cell transplant.

Turning to this clone: Relative to the germline gene, one junction end is altered; a read error may explain this. Genes and germline come from the mouse. The read stops 1 residue short of the end of the CDR3; the missing end is completed from the germline J gene. Additional DNA sequences in this sample encode the identical CDR3. The chain employs TRBV13-1 and TRBJ2-1, with D perhaps assigned TRBD1 or TRBD2 (6 bases each). Looked up from germline, CDR1 is NSHNY and CDR2 is SYGAGN. The CDR3 covers 14 residues. CDR3 in amino acids: CASRRAGGYAEQFF. CDR3 DNA (partial): TGTGCCAGCAGAAGGGCCGGGGGCTATGCCGAGCAGTTC.

A note on this clone: Mouse gene names apply. The CDR3 extends 1 residue past the end of the read, so its final part is completed from the germline J gene. The rearrangement uses TRBV1 and TRBJ1-1, with TRBD1 as a possible D gene (5 bases). This CDR3 contains 11 residues. Per germline, CDR1 NSQYPW and CDR2 LRSPGD (reference sequence). Trimming took 4 bases from V and 6 from J, leaving 6 bases between them. CDR3 bases read: TGCACCTGCAGTGGGACATCAGAAGTCTTC. It specifies CTCSGTSEVF. The full CDR3 protein is CTCSGTSEVFF.

On this clone itself: Here the gene names and germline are mouse. Sequencing ends 1 residue short of the CDR3 end; the germline J gene provides the rest. The gene calls are TRBV24 and TRBJ2-7; 11 bases align to TRBD2. The CDR3 is made up of 15 amino acids. Germline CDR1 KGHTA, CDR2 FRNEEI. The trim removed 6 bases at V and 3 bases at J, leaving 7 bases unmatched. The chain's CDR3 is CASRSGTGGFYEQYF. The CDR3 DNA, read in part, is TGTGCCAGCAGATCGGGGACTGGGGGATTCTATGAACAGTAC.

This clone is classed as large. Mouse gene names apply. Read sequence stops 1 residue before the CDR3 end, and the germline J gene provides the missing end. The J gene is TRBJ2-7, the V gene TRBV16; 8 bases map to TRBD2. J was trimmed by 3 bases and V by 3 bases; bases with no gene match: 4. This CDR3 has 14 residues. Germline loops: CDR1 SGHSA, CDR2 FRNQAP. This CDR3 is CASSFPGGNYEQYF. The covered CDR3 bases are TGTGCAAGCAGCTTTCCTGGGGGGAACTATGAACAGTAC.

Turning to this clone: Genes and germline are mouse. From the germline J gene comes the end of the CDR3, since the read stops 1 residue before it. The J gene is TRBJ2-7, the V gene TRBV3; TRBD2 matches 9 bases. V lost 5 bases to trimming and J lost 4 bases; unmatched junction nucleotides: 6. This CDR3 is built from 14 residues. CDR1 is SNHLY, CDR2 FYNGKV, per germline (reference sequence). The CDR3 region is CASSPETGGYEQYF. The CDR3 bases that were read are TGTGCCAGCAGCCCTGAGACTGGGGGATATGAACAGTAC. Based on the CDR3 plus reference TRBV3 and TRBJ2-7, the full variable domain is GPKVLQIPSHQIIDMGQMVTLNCDPVSNHLYFYWYKQILGQQMEFLVNFYNGKVMEKSKLFKDQFSVERPDGSYFTLKIQPTALEDSAVYFCASSPETGGYEQYFGPGTRLTVL.

This clone was seen a few times. Genes here carry mouse names. The CDR3 goes on 1 residue after the read ends, and that part is filled in from the germline J gene. The chain couples TRBV24 to TRBJ2-7; 9 nucleotides match TRBD1. The germline CDR1 and CDR2 sequences are KGHTA and FRNEEI. V lost 6 bases and J lost 1; bases outside the gene matches: 4. The CDR3 loop spans 14 amino acids. The part of the CDR3 DNA that was read is TGTGCCAGCAGCCCCGGGACAGGGTCCTATGAACAGTAC. Translating gives CASSPGTGSYEQY. The entire CDR3 is CASSPGTGSYEQYF.

A few counts support this clone. Germline and genes: mouse. The CDR3 extends 1 residue past the end of the read, so its final part is completed from the germline J gene. The V call is TRBV5, the J call TRBJ1-3; D ambiguous. This CDR3 spans 14 amino acids. V was pared by 0 bases and J by 3 bases, with 6 bases between. Per the germline V gene, CDR1 is LGHNA and CDR2 is YNLKQL (reference sequence). This CDR3 reads CASSQEGFGNTLYF. The part of the CDR3 DNA that was read is TGTGCCAGCAGCCAAGAGGGCTTTGGAAATACGCTCTAT.

This clone is a singleton in its sample. Mouse gene names apply. The CDR3 end lies 1 residue beyond the end of the read and is filled in from the germline J gene. The chain is built from TRBV12-1 and TRBJ2-3, with 10 positions matching TRBD1. Trimming cost V 2 bases and J 10 bases; bases outside gene matches: 2. The CDR3 spans 12 residues. Germline V gene data show CDR1 as SGHSN and CDR2 as HYEKVE. This CDR3 is CASSHGTGALYF. The sequenced part of the CDR3 DNA is TGTGCCAGCTCTCACGGGACAGGGGCGCTGTAT.

Turning to this clone: Mouse gene names and germline throughout. The read halts 1 residue ahead of the CDR3 end, with the missing end drawn from the germline J gene. The chain is built from TRBV26 and TRBJ2-7; 10 bases are shared with TRBD2. With 4 bases clipped from V and 2 bases from J, the junction kept 2 bases outside the gene matches. The germline V gene has CDR1 KGHPV and CDR2 FQNQEV (reference sequence). The CDR3 extends over 14 amino acids. The CDR3 spells CASSPGTGAYEQYF. The CDR3 bases that were read are TGTGCCAGCAGTCCCGGGACTGGGGCCTATGAACAGTAC.

A single count supports this clone. Gene and germline names: mouse. Read sequence stops 1 residue before the CDR3 end, and the germline J gene provides the missing end. The chain recombines TRBV12-2 with TRBJ1-4, with 7 bases fitting TRBD1. The trim removed 2 bases at V and 4 bases at J, leaving 3 bases unmatched. Per germline, CDR1 SGHLS and CDR2 HYDKME. The length of the CDR3 is 14 residues. Here the CDR3 reads CASSPGTVNERLFF. The CDR3 bases that were read are TGTGCCAGCTCTCCCGGGACAGTCAACGAAAGATTATTT.

This clone is large by share. Here the gene names and germline are mouse. The read finishes 1 residue shy of the CDR3 end, and the germline J gene is used to complete it. V is TRBV13-2 and J is TRBJ1-4; D uncertain. Per the germline V gene, CDR1 is NNHNN and CDR2 is SYGAGS (reference sequence). The CDR3 runs to 15 residues. The V end was cut by 0 bases, the J end by 1 base, with 7 bases between. Partial CDR3 DNA: TGTGCCAGCGGTGATGCAGGCAATTCCAACGAAAGATTATTT. Protein: CASGDAGNSNERLF. The entire CDR3 reads CASGDAGNSNERLFF.

Worth noting for this clone: Gene labels here are mouse ones. The read terminates 1 residue before the CDR3 end, so the remaining end is supplied by the germline J gene. This chain uses TRBV26 with TRBJ2-1, with 9 bases lining up with TRBD2. CDR1 is KGHPV, CDR2 FQNQEV, per germline (reference sequence). The CDR3 length is 14 residues. The junction had 0 bases not matched to a gene; V was cut back by 1 base and J by 5 bases. The part of the CDR3 DNA that was read is TGTGCCAGCAGTCTGTACTGGGGGGATGCTGAGCAGTTC. This codes for CASSLYWGDAEQF. The complete CDR3 protein is CASSLYWGDAEQFF.

Notes on this clone: The listed genes are named as in mouse. The DNA ends 1 residue before the CDR3 does, and the rest of the CDR3 is filled in from the germline J gene. The gene calls are TRBV1 and TRBJ2-7; a weak D match, TRBD1 (6 bases). Germline lookup yields CDR1 NSQYPW and CDR2 LRSPGD (reference sequence). V was shortened by 0 bases and J by 6 bases, with 6 bases between the two germline ends. This CDR3 region has 12 residues. The CDR3 bases that were read are TGCACCTGCAGTGCAGAAGGGGGTGAACAGTAC. Translation gives CTCSAEGGEQY. The whole CDR3 protein reads CTCSAEGGEQYF.

This clone is medium-sized (0.01 to 0.1%) by share. The listed genes are named as in mouse. Read coverage stops 1 residue before the CDR3 terminus; the germline J gene supplies the remainder. The chain combines TRBV31 with TRBJ1-5; D perhaps matches TRBD1 (6 bases). Germline CDR1 and CDR2: GKSSPN and SITVG. The CDR3 has 14 amino acids. Trimming cost V 0 bases and J 5 bases, with 11 bases left between them. Incomplete CDR3 DNA: TGTGCCTGGAGTCTAGGCAGGGGACACCAGGCTCCGCTT. This encodes CAWSLGRGHQAPL. The complete CDR3 sequence is CAWSLGRGHQAPLF. The variable domain in full, completed from reference TRBV31 and TRBJ1-5, reads AQTIHQWPVAEIKAVGSPLSLGCTIKGKSSPNLYWYWQATGGTLQQLFYSITVGQVESVVQLNLSASRPKDDQFILSTEKLLLSHSGFYLCAWSLGRGHQAPLFGEGTRLSVL.

Regarding this clone: Here the gene names and germline are mouse. The CDR3 end falls 1 residue outside the read, so it is completed with the germline J gene. V and J are TRBV13-1 and TRBJ1-1; D is undetermined. The CDR3 sequence is 11 residues long. V was clipped by 7 bases and J by 1 base, with 5 bases between them. Germline assignment: CDR1 NSHNY and CDR2 SYGAGN. This CDR3 is CASYKNTEVFF. Partial CDR3 DNA: TGTGCCAGCTACAAAAACACAGAAGTCTTC.

About this clone itself: Mouse names are used for the genes. The read ends 1 residue before the CDR3 terminus; that terminus is restored from the germline J gene. This chain links TRBV15 with TRBJ2-1; 9 bases are shared with TRBD2. Unmatched junction bases numbered 3, after V lost 5 bases and J lost 4 bases. The CDR3 runs 14 residues. Germline values: CDR1 SGHND, CDR2 FRSKSL. The CDR3 bases that were read are TGTGCCAGCAGTCCCGGGACTGGGTATGCTGAGCAGTTC. This codes for CASSPGTGYAEQF. From start to end, the CDR3 is CASSPGTGYAEQFF.